The clone carrying this T cell receptor beta chain was detected ten times or more. This sample was taken from a study of T cells in Graves' hyperthyroidism and ophthalmopathy. Amplified TCR beta CDR3 regions came from RNA transcripts. The TCR CDR3 first-round RT-PCR relied on the HTBI primer set. From the multiplex PCR reads, TCRdb called clonotypes with MiXCR, one entry per CDR3 protein. The sample records approximately 630,000 distinct CDR3 sequences, roughly 15% being singletons. Sequenced material: blood. This TCR was sampled from a woman aged 25-40 years with Graves' hyperthyroidism.

In DNA, the CDR3 is TGTGCCAGCAGTTTAACGACTAGCGGGAGTTATCGGCAGTTCTTC. This sequence encodes CASSLTTSGSYRQFF. The chain employs TRBV12-3 or TRBV12-4 and TRBJ2-1; TRBD2 agrees at 12 bases. This CDR3 has 15 amino acids. V shed 2 bases and J 12 bases; nucleotides not matched to a gene: 8.